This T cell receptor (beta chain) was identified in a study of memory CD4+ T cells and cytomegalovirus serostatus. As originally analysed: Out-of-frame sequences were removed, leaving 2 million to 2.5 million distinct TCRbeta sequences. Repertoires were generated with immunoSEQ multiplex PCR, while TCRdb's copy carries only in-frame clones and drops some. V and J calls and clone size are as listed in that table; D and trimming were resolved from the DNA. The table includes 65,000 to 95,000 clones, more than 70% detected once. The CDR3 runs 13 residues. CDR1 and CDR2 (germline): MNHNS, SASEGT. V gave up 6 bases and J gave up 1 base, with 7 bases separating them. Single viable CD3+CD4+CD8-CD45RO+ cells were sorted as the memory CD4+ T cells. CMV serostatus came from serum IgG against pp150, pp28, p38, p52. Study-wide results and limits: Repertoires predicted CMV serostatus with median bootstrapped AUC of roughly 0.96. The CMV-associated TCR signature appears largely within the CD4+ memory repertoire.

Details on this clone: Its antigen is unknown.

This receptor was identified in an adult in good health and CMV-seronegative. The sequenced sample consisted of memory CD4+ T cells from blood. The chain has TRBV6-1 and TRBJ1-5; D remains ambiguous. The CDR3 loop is CASSDQSNQPQHF. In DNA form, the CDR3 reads TGTGCCAGCAGCGACCAAAGCAATCAGCCCCAGCATTTT.